These 8 T cell receptor beta chains were sequenced from one sample in a study of blood T cells in healthy people across ages. Then a second PCR, running roughly 7 to 11 cycles, was carried out with a sample-barcoded 5' primer and a J-beta primer mix. A single record per CDR3 protein comes from TCRdb applying MiXCR to the 5' RACE reads. The sample has about a million distinct CDR3 sequences; under 40% are singletons. Sequenced sample: blood. The receptor source for this set is a man younger than 30 in good health.

This clonotype was observed a handful of times. The rearrangement joins TRBV4-2 to TRBJ2-1; a possible D gene is TRBD2 (5 bases). Germline loops: CDR1 LGHNA, CDR2 YNFKEQ. V lost 3 bases to trimming and J lost 6 bases, with 12 bases between them. This CDR3 has 14 residues. In DNA form, the CDR3 reads TGTGCCAGCAGCCAGCCACTTCGGGGCAATGAGCAGTTCTTC. Amino acids: CASSQPLRGNEQFF.

The chain couples TRBV14 to TRBJ2-1; 13 nucleotides match TRBD2. With 0 bases clipped from V and 7 bases from J, the junction kept 6 bases outside the gene matches. Germline-derived CDR1 and CDR2 are SGHDN and FVKESK. The CDR3 covers 17 residues. This chain's CDR3 is CASSQDLGTSGKNEQFF. CDR3 nucleotides: TGTGCCAGCAGCCAAGATCTTGGGACTAGCGGGAAAAATGAGCAGTTCTTC. Full variable domain (rest looked up from reference TRBV14 and TRBJ2-1): EAGVTQFPSHSVIEKGQTVTLRCDPISGHDNLYWYRRVMGKEIKFLLHFVKESKQDESGMPNNRFLAERTGGTYSTLKVQPAELEDSGVYFCASSQDLGTSGKNEQFFGPGTRLTVL.

This chain connects TRBV6-1 to TRBJ2-1, with D perhaps TRBD1 or TRBD2 (5 bases each). Trimming left V 3 bases short and J 5 bases short, with 14 bases between. CDR1 is MNHNS, CDR2 SASEGT, per germline. This CDR3 has 15 amino acids. CDR3 nucleotide sequence: TGTGCCAGCAGTGAGCCGACAGACTACCACAATGAGCAGTTCTTC. Translating it yields CASSEPTDYHNEQFF.

This clonotype was seen once. The gene calls are TRBV20-1 and TRBJ1-2; no clear D. The CDR3 is 14 residues long. Germline V gene data show CDR1 as DFQATT and CDR2 as SNEGSKA (reference sequence). With 1 base removed from V and 0 bases from J, the gap between germline ends came to 9 bases. The CDR3 region is CSARGAAANYGYTF. The CDR3 coding sequence is TGCAGTGCTAGAGGGGCAGCCGCTAACTATGGCTACACCTTC.

The V and J genes are TRBV5-6 and TRBJ1-2; 7 nucleotides agree with TRBD1. V lost 0 bases and J lost 5; bases outside the gene matches: 4. Germline-derived CDR1 and CDR2 are SGHDT and YYEEEE. This CDR3 spans 14 amino acids. CDR3 region: CASSLEDRSYGYTF. The CDR3 DNA reads TGTGCCAGCAGCTTGGAGGACAGGTCATATGGCTACACCTTC.

The chain couples TRBV20-1 to TRBJ2-7; D may be TRBD2 (7 bases). The V end was cut by 0 bases, the J end by 7 bases, with 19 bases between. This CDR3 spans 15 amino acids. Germline CDR1 reads DFQATT; CDR2 reads SNEGSKA (reference sequence). CDR3 residues: CSARDRGGAYNEQYF. The CDR3 DNA follows: TGCAGTGCTAGAGATAGGGGGGGGGCTTACAATGAGCAGTACTTC.

This chain links TRBV4-2 with TRBJ2-4, with TRBD1 matching over 8 bases. Germline V lookup: CDR1 LGHNA, CDR2 YNFKEQ. The length of the CDR3 is 19 residues. Losses at the gene ends were 4 bases for V and 2 bases for J; bases not matched to a gene: 16. The CDR3 protein is CASSPSLSWDRRSKNIQYF. CDR3 nucleotides: TGTGCCAGCAGCCCCTCATTGAGCTGGGACAGGCGATCCAAAAACATTCAGTACTTC.

On this clonotype: At one of its ends the junction is not consistent with the germline gene, which may arise from a read error. The chain employs TRBV7-2 and TRBJ2-3; D not resolved. From germline, CDR1 is SGHTA and CDR2 FQGNSA. The CDR3 spans 14 residues. CDR3 DNA: TGTGCCAGCAGTTTAGAAAGACCCACAGATACGCAGTATTTT. Its protein product is CASSLERPTDTQYF.